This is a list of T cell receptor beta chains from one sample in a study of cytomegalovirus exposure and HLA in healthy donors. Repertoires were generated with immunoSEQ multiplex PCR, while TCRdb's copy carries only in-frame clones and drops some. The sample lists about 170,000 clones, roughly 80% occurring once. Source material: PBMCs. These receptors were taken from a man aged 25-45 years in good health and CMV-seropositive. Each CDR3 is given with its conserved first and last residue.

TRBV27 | CASSFGSGRGYEQYF
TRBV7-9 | CASSGIAKNIQYF
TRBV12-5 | CASGAGTDKPQHF
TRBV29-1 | CSVGRGTRTEAFF
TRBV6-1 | CASRTRGSETQYF
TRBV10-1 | CASSGTSGRNNEQFF
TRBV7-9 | CASSETGRETQYF
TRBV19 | CASTKTGTGSPEQYF
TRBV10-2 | CASSLTASGTYEQYF
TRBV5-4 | CASSLAEGETQYF
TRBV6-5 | CASTETGAGEQYF
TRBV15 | CATSRDFEGEGGYTF